This T cell receptor (beta chain) stems from a study of PD-1 blockade in classical Hodgkin lymphoma. TCRdb keeps only in-frame clones here, not all; method: immunoSEQ multiplex PCR. There are 2,500 to 3,000 clones in the sample; 70% occur only once, and almost 70% lies in the top ten. The V gene's germline CDR1 is LGHNA and CDR2 YSLEER. This CDR3 has 16 residues. V dropped 0 bases and J dropped 0 bases, with 11 bases sitting between them. Specified time point: cycle 4 day 1 (C4D1), after 5 to 7 weeks of nivolumab. Every one of the patients relapsed after autologous stem cell transplantation (brentuximab vedotin exposure was variable). Thawed PBMCs underwent magnetic negative selection to obtain purified CD8+ T cells.

This TCR came from a human donor with classical Hodgkin lymphoma. V usage is TRBV4-3 and J usage is TRBJ1-2; possible D gene TRBD1, 6 bases. The source was CD8+ T cells from blood, collected before the fourth cycle of nivolumab. DNA for the CDR3: TGCGCCAGCAGCCAAGATTTAACAGGGACTAACTATGGCTACACCTTC. Residues: CASSQDLTGTNYGYTF.